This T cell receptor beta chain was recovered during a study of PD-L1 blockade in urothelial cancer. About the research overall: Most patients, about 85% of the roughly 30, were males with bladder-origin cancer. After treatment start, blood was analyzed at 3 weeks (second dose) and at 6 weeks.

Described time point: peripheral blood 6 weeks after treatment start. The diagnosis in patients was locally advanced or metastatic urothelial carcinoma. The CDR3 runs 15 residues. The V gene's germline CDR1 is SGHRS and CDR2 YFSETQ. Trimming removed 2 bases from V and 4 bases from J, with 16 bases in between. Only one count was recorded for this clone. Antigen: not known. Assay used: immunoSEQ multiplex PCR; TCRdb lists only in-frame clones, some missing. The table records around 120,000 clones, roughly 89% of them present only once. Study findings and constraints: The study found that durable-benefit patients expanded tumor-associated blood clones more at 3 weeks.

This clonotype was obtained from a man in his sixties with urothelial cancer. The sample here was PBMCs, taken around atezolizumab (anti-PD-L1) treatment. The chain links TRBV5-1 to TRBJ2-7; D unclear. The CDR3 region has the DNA TGCGCCAGCAGCTTTGGGCAGACCAATTCTTACGAGCAGTACTTC. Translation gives CASSFGQTNSYEQYF. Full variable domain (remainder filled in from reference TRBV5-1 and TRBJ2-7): KAGVTQTPRYLIKTRGQQVTLSCSPISGHRSVSWYQQTPGQGLQFLFEYFSETQRNKGNFPGRFSGRQFSNSRSEMNVSTLELGDSALYLCASSFGQTNSYEQYFGPGTRLTVT.